What follows are 20 T cell receptor beta chains derived from one specimen sequenced in a study of CD8+CD57+ T cells in acquired aplastic anemia. Patients who underwent sequencing had shown CD8+CD57+ cell expansion by flow cytometry. Investigators profiled TCR beta VDJ and CDR3 from genomic DNA template. Via MiXCR, TCRdb re-called the reads, giving one row per CDR3 protein. The data contain some 160,000 distinct CDR3 sequences, 40% to 55% of them seen just once; the ten biggest clones take up 2.5% to 4%. Input material: sorted CD4+, CD8+, or CD8+CD57+ T cells (not recorded which) from PBMCs. The origin of the receptors is a human donor with aplastic anemia.

This chain connects TRBV4-1 to TRBJ1-2, with 7 bases fitting TRBD1. V shed 7 bases, J shed 6 bases, and the junction held 11 bases outside the gene matches. CDR1 is MGHRA and CDR2 is YSYEKL in the germline V gene. The CDR3 has 14 amino acids. Here the CDR3 reads CASTQVEGANGYTF. Here the CDR3 DNA reads TGCGCCAGCACCCAGGTGGAGGGGGCAAATGGCTACACCTTC.

This clonotype came up many times. The V and J genes are TRBV19 and TRBJ1-3; 8 bases match TRBD1. The CDR3 contains 16 residues. CDR1 and CDR2 from the germline V gene are LNHDA and SQIVND (reference sequence). V lost 6 bases and J lost 0; bases outside the gene matches: 7. The CDR3 bases are TGTGCCAGTAGGATGACAGGGGCAAGCTCTGGAAACACCATATATTTT. The encoded protein is CASRMTGASSGNTIYF.

The chain is built from TRBV19 and TRBJ2-1; no clear D. Germline lookup yields CDR1 LNHDA and CDR2 SQIVND (reference sequence). Trimming took 6 bases from V and 0 from J, leaving 12 bases between them. The CDR3 spans 15 residues. The CDR3 region has the DNA TGTGCCAGTAGGTCGATGGGAAGCTCCTACAATGAGCAGTTCTTC. This gives the protein CASRSMGSSYNEQFF.

This clonotype occurred a few times. The CDR3 sequence is CASSGTYNSPLHF. Written as DNA, the CDR3 is TGTGCCAGTAGTGGGACCTATAATTCACCCCTCCACTTT. The rearrangement joins TRBV19 to TRBJ1-6; D gene uncertain. The CDR3 length is 13 residues. The V and J ends lost 5 bases and 2 bases respectively, with 4 bases between them. From germline, CDR1 is LNHDA and CDR2 SQIVND (reference sequence). Looking up the rest from reference TRBV19 and TRBJ1-6 gives the full variable domain: DGGITQSPKYLFRKEGQNVTLSCEQNLNHDAMYWYRQDPGQGLRLIYYSQIVNDFQKGDIAEGYSVSREKKESFPLTVTSAQKNPTAFYLCASSGTYNSPLHFGNGTRLTVT.

As to this clonotype: No conserved phenylalanine or tryptophan is present at the end of the CDR3, so a read error is the likely explanation. The gene calls are TRBV10-3 and TRBJ2-7; a possible D gene is TRBD1 (6 bases). The CDR3 loop spans 13 amino acids. With 6 bases removed from V and 3 bases from J, the gap between germline ends came to 12 bases. Looked up from germline, CDR1 is ENHRY and CDR2 is SYGVKD. The CDR3 DNA reads as TGTGCCATCAGGACCACACAGGGCTACGAGCAGTACCTC. Encoded protein: CAIRTTQGYEQYL.

This chain's CDR3 is CASNQVANYGYTF. The DNA of the CDR3 is TGCGCCAGCAATCAAGTAGCTAACTATGGCTACACCTTC. V and J are TRBV10-2 and TRBJ1-2; D not resolved. CDR1 WSHSY and CDR2 SAAADI come from the germline V gene. The CDR3 loop spans 13 amino acids. Trimming took off 7 bases at V and 0 bases at J, with 9 bases between the two ends.

This clonotype has a handful of counts. The gene calls are TRBV5-1 and TRBJ1-2; D might be TRBD1 (6 bases). Germline V gene lookup returns CDR1 SGHRS and CDR2 YFSETQ. The CDR3 loop spans 17 amino acids. Trimming took 4 bases from V and 8 from J, leaving 27 bases between them. In DNA form, the CDR3 reads TGCGCCAGCAGCCCGGGGGGAACGAGCAGGGGATTAGGCGGCTACACCTTC. Residues: CASSPGGTSRGLGGYTF.

V usage is TRBV18 and J usage is TRBJ2-6; 9 bases are a match to TRBD1. Germline values: CDR1 KGHSH, CDR2 LQKENI. The CDR3 is 16 amino acids. V shed 4 bases, J shed 4 bases, and the junction held 5 bases outside the gene matches. The CDR3 loop reads CASSLQGANGANVLTF. The CDR3 DNA reads as TGTGCCAGCTCACTACAGGGGGCCAACGGGGCCAACGTCCTGACTTTC.

The rearrangement uses TRBV20-1 and TRBJ2-3; D uncertain. The length of the CDR3 is 10 residues. Between the trimmed V and J ends, which lost 5 bases and 6 bases, there was a span of 6 bases. The germline CDR1 and CDR2 sequences are DFQATT and SNEGSKA (reference sequence). The CDR3 loop is CSADPDTQYF. The CDR3, as DNA: TGCAGTGCTGACCCGGATACGCAGTATTTT.

The genes are TRBV7-9 and TRBJ2-5, with D possibly TRBD2 on 6 matching bases. The V gene lost 5 bases and the J gene lost 4 bases, with 11 bases spanning the gap. Looked up from germline, CDR1 is SEHNR and CDR2 is FQNEAQ (reference sequence). The CDR3 spans 13 residues. CDR3 loop: CASSLPGLETQYF. As DNA, the CDR3 is TGTGCCAGCAGCCTTCCGGGACTAGAGACCCAGTACTTC.

This clonotype was counted ten times or more. The gene calls are TRBV6-1 and TRBJ1-5; D not certain. Germline CDR1 MNHNS, CDR2 SASEGT. This CDR3 comprises 14 residues. V lost 2 bases and J 5 bases, leaving 10 bases between the germline ends. The CDR3 region has the DNA TGTGCCAGCAGTGAAAGCGCGCTACATCAGCCCCAGCATTTT. Encoded protein: CASSESALHQPQHF.

This clonotype was detected many times. J is TRBJ2-1 and V is TRBV5-1, with a tentative D call TRBD1 (5 bases). Germline V lookup: CDR1 SGHRS, CDR2 YFSETQ. V lost 4 bases, J lost 8 bases, and 13 bases lay in between. The CDR3 is 13 residues long. The CDR3 sequence: CASSIGHVDEQFF. In DNA form, the CDR3 reads TGCGCCAGCAGCATCGGACACGTCGATGAGCAGTTCTTC. The full variable domain, completed using reference TRBV5-1 and TRBJ2-1, is KAGVTQTPRYLIKTRGQQVTLSCSPISGHRSVSWYQQTPGQGLQFLFEYFSETQRNKGNFPGRFSGRQFSNSRSEMNVSTLELGDSALYLCASSIGHVDEQFFGPGTRLTVL.

This clonotype turned up a few times. A read error may be the cause here, since a much bigger clone is one base away. The V call is TRBV11-2, the J call TRBJ2-7; TRBD2 aligns across 7 bases. CDR1 is SGHAT and CDR2 is FQNNGV in the germline V gene. The CDR3 contains 17 residues. The J segment lost 2 bases and the V segment lost 1 base, leaving 11 bases of the junction unmatched. The CDR3 DNA sequence: TGTGCCAGCAGCTTAGGACCAGCGGGGACGCTTCCCTACGAGCAGTACTTC. This translates into CASSLGPAGTLPYEQYF.

This clonotype was detected a few times. A much larger clonotype is one base distant, so this may be a read error. The V gene is TRBV5-4, the J gene TRBJ2-7; D possibly matches TRBD1 or TRBD2 (5 bases each). Germline V CDR1 and CDR2: SGHNT, YYREEE (reference sequence). The CDR3 is made up of 15 amino acids. V was shortened by 4 bases and J by 5 bases, with 19 bases between the two germline ends. The CDR3 coding sequence is TGTGCCAGCAGCCCATCTCGGGACGGCCTTAACGAGCAGTACTTC. It specifies CASSPSRDGLNEQYF. Full variable domain (rest looked up from reference TRBV5-4 and TRBJ2-7): ETGVTQSPTHLIKTRGQQVTLRCSSQSGHNTVSWYQQALGQGPQFIFQYYREEENGRGNFPPRFSGLQFPNYSSELNVNALELDDSALYLCASSPSRDGLNEQYFGPGTRLTVT.

This clonotype was detected only once. The chain combines TRBV7-7 with TRBJ2-5, with 12 positions matching TRBD2. The CDR3 covers 17 residues. V lost 4 bases, J lost 5 bases, and 11 bases stayed unmatched. Germline V gives CDR1 SSHAT, CDR2 FNYEAQ (reference sequence). This CDR3 is CASSSGTSGSPGETQYF. The CDR3 DNA reads TGTGCCAGCAGCTCCGGGACTAGCGGGTCCCCGGGGGAGACCCAGTACTTC.

To note about this clonotype: A much larger clonotype is one base distant, so this may be a read error. The chain has TRBV6-2 or TRBV6-3 and TRBJ1-1; no reliable D call. With 6 bases removed from V and 4 bases from J, the gap between germline ends came to 12 bases. The germline gives CDR1 MNHEY, CDR2 SVGEGT. The CDR3 has 13 amino acids. CDR3 sequence: CASSLMGSTEAFF. The CDR3 DNA follows: TGTGCCAGCAGCCTTATGGGGAGCACTGAAGCTTTCTTT.

The rearrangement uses TRBV12-3 or TRBV12-4 and TRBJ1-1; D ambiguous. The ends were cut back, 6 bases at V and 0 bases at J, with 11 bases in the middle. The CDR3 is 14 residues long. CDR3 in DNA: TGTGCCAGCAGGTCGGGGTTCATGAACACTGAAGCTTTCTTT. Translation gives CASRSGFMNTEAFF.

V usage is TRBV9 and J usage is TRBJ1-6; possibly TRBD1 for D (5 bases). The CDR3 extends over 16 amino acids. The germline V gene encodes CDR1 SGDLS and CDR2 YYNGEE. V lost 4 bases, J lost 6 bases, and 17 bases lay in between. The CDR3 here is CASSSQTGTGNSPLHF. The CDR3 DNA reads as TGTGCCAGCAGCTCTCAGACCGGGACGGGTAATTCACCCCTCCACTTT.

The sample holds many counts of this clonotype. CDR3 loop: CASSSGQVTDTQYF. CDR3 nucleotide sequence: TGTGCCAGCAGCTCGGGACAGGTCACAGATACGCAGTATTTT. The rearrangement joins TRBV2 to TRBJ2-3; TRBD1 matches 8 bases. The V segment lost 6 bases and the J segment 2 bases; nucleotides outside the gene matches: 4. The CDR3 is 14 amino acids. The germline gives CDR1 SNHLY, CDR2 FYNNEI.

This clonotype occurred many times. The gene calls are TRBV11-2 and TRBJ1-1, with D unresolved. The CDR3 sequence is 13 residues long. Germline lookup yields CDR1 SGHAT and CDR2 FQNNGV. Trimming removed 3 bases from V and 6 bases from J, with 11 bases in between. The CDR3 sequence: CASSLRTRSEAFF. The CDR3 nucleotides read TGTGCCAGCAGCTTGCGGACGAGGTCTGAAGCTTTCTTT.